This T cell receptor (beta chain) appears in the sequencing data of a study of blood T cell repertoires in COVID-19 (dated by TCRdb to the early 2020s). Regarding the study in general: The collaborator samples originated in the United States, Italy and Spain and spanned the acute and convalescent phases of COVID-19. The dataset comprised deeply sampled blood TCRbeta repertoires from subjects exposed to, actively infected with, or recovered from COVID-19. Where HLA class I and class II types were available, the types were taken from metadata supplied by the sample provider, not from assay-based typing. The sample metadata nearly always contained a de-identified subject ID, COVID-19 status, age in years and sex. The material from the prospective study consisted of cDNA or gDNA derived from T cells, B-cell-depleted T cells, or PBMCs. The samples were drawn from the first 160 participants of the ongoing ImmuneRACE study and from more than 1,000 subjects provided by 6 global collaborators. The repertoires were released in a freely available public database intended as a resource for research on the immune response to SARS-CoV-2.

Participants in the prospective study were enrolled through a virtual design, were aged roughly 18 to 100 years, and lived in about 25 United States geographic areas. In the prospective study, participants were assigned to cohorts based on the clinical history participants reported in a screening survey and a study questionnaire. ImmuneRACE Cohort 3 recovered participants were defined by two consecutive negative NP/OP PCR tests, healthcare professional clearance, or symptom resolution. Mobile phlebotomists in the prospective study collected whole blood, serum and a nasopharyngeal or oropharyngeal swab from every participant. Over a roughly two-month period, participants in the prospective study had the option of providing additional blood draws and questionnaires. Prospective study blood samples were shipped either frozen or at room temperature before DNA extraction. TCRbeta CDR3 regions were amplified from genomic DNA using the immunoSEQ Assay, a bias-controlled multiplex PCR. The published analysis was carried out like this. The number of nucleated cells in each sample was estimated by amplification of reference gene primers within the assay. Sequence reads were collapsed and filtered to measure the absolute abundance of every unique TCRbeta CDR3 rearrangement. Productive Simpson clonality was computed per sample as the square root of Simpson's diversity index over productive rearrangements. TCRdb retrieved this table from immuneACCESS and kept in-frame rearrangements only. Not all clones are present; in checked studies, unresolved V genes account for under half, and no reason is known for the remainder. The V and J calls and clone size were taken over from that table, and D and trimming were inferred from the DNA. This sample comprises a few hundred thousand clones, about nine tenths of them detected only once. 1.2% of the sample belongs to the ten largest clones.

Comment on this clone: No antigen is known for it. Nothing much larger sits one base from this clone, and base qualities are not available.

Results the study describes overall, beyond this receptor: The quantity of clinical and demographic metadata differed by source and by participant and was supplied without curation.

The CDR1 and CDR2 encoded by the germline V gene (reference sequence) are LGHDT and YNNKEL. The CDR3 holds 16 amino acids from the cysteine to the phenylalanine. The DNA shown is the 48-base CDR3, in frame from base 1. For this chain, trimming is 3 bases at the V end and 2 bases at the J end, and the number of junction bases without a gene match is 6. The receptor was derived from a man aged 25-45 years who had recovered from COVID-19. Recombination connected TRBV3-1 (or the pseudogene TRBV3-2) to TRBJ2-1; 8 central bases correspond to TRBD2. Sequencing was done on a sample of PBMCs or T cells enriched from blood (not recorded which). The CDR3 corresponds to CASSHSGGFPYNEQFF. The DNA is TGTGCCAGCAGCCACAGCGGGGGTTTTCCCTACAATGAGCAGTTCTTC.